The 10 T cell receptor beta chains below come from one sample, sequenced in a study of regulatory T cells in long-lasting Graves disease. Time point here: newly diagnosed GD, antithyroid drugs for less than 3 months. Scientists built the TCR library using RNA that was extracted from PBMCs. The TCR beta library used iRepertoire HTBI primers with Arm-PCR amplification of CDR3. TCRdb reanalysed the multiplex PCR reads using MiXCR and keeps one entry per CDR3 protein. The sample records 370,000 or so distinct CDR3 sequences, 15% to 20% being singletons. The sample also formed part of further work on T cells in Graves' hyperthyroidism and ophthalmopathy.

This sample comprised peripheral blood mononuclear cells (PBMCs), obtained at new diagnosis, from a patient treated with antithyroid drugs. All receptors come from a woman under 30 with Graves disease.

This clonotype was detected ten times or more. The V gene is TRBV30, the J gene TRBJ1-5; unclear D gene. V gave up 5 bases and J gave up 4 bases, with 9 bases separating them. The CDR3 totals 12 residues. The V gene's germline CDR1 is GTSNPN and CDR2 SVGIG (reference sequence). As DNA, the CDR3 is TGTGCCTGGTCGGCGTCGAATCAGCCCCAGCATTTT. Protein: CAWSASNQPQHF.

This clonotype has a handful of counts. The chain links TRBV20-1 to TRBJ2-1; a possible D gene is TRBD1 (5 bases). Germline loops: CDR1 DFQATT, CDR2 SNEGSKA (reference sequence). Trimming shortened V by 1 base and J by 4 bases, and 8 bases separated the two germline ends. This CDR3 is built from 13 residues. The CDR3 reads CSARGQKYNEQFF. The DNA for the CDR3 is TGCAGTGCTAGAGGACAGAAGTACAATGAGCAGTTCTTC.

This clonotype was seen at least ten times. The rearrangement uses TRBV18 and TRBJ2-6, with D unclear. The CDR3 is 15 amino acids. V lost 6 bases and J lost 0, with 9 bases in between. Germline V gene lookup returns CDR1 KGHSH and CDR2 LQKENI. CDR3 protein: CASSALGSGANVLTF. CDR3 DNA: TGTGCCAGCTCCGCCTTAGGCTCTGGGGCCAACGTCCTGACTTTC.

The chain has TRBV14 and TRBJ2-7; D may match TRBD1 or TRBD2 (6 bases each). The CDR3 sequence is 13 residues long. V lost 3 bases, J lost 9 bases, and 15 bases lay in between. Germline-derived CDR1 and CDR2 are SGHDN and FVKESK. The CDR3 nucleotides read TGTGCCAGCAGCCACCACGGGGGCAGAGGGCAGTACTTC. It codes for CASSHHGGRGQYF.

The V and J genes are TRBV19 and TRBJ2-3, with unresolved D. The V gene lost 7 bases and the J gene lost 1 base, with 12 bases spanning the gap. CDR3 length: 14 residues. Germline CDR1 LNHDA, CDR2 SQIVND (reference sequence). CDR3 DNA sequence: TGTGCCAGTACCGTCAAGCCCGGCACAGATACGCAGTATTTT. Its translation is CASTVKPGTDTQYF.

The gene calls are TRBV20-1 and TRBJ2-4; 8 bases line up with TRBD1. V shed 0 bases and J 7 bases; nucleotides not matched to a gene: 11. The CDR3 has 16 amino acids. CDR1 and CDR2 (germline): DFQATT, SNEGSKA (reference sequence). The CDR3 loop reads CSAREVARQGANIQYF. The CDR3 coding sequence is TGCAGTGCTAGAGAAGTGGCGCGGCAGGGGGCGAACATTCAGTACTTC.

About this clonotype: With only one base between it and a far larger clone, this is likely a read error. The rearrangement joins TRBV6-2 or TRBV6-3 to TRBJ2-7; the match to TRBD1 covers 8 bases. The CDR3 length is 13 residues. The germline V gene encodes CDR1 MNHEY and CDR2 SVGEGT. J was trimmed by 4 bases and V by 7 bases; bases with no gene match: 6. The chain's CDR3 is CASTRDRRYEQYF. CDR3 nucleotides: TGTGCCAGCACTCGGGACAGGAGATACGAGCAGTACTTC.

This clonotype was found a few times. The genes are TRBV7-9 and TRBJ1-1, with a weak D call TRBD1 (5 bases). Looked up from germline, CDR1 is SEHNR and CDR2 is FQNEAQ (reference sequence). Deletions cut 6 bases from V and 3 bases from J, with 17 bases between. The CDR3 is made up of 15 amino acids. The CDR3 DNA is TGTGCCAGCAGGTCGTTGGGCGGGGGTGACACTGAAGCTTTCTTT. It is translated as CASRSLGGGDTEAFF.

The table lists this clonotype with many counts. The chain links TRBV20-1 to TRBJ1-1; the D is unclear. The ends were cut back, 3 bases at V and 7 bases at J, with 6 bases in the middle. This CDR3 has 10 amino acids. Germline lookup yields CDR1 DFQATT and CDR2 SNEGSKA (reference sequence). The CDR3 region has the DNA TGCAGTGCTAGGACGGTTGAAGCTTTCTTT. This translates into CSARTVEAFF.

The CDR3 sequence: CASSQVSGAGQPQHF. CDR3 sequence (DNA): TGCGCCAGCAGCCAAGTTTCAGGGGCGGGGCAGCCCCAGCATTTT. This chain uses TRBV4-1 with TRBJ1-5; D perhaps matches TRBD1 (6 bases). Trimming removed 1 base from V and 7 bases from J, with 14 bases in between. The CDR3 is 15 amino acids. Germline values: CDR1 MGHRA, CDR2 YSYEKL.